This TCR beta chain was retrieved from a study of CD8 T cells in ankylosing spondylitis (dated by TCRdb to 2015 to 2018). About the full investigation: The study profiled T cell receptor beta repertoires in healthy donors and ankylosing spondylitis patients to find disease-linked TCR variants. The whole study cohort included 90 to 120 healthy donors and under 30 ankylosing spondylitis patients. Peripheral blood samples were taken, and synovial fluid was additionally collected from ankylosing spondylitis patients.

This clonotype was picked up a small number of times. Its recognized antigen is unknown. One base away there is no much larger clone; base qualities are not given. The sequencing machine was an Illumina HiSeq 2500. Quantitative 5'-RACE with molecular barcodes was the method used to prepare the TCR beta libraries. The source study handled its data this way. Disease-linked TCR variants were identified with a new computational method built on a probabilistic model of VDJ rearrangement. Using fastp trimming at Q25 and MiXCR clonotype assembly, TCRdb reanalyzed the public sequencing data and kept in-frame beta chains. Records with the same CDR3 protein are collapsed into one entry carrying the most frequent genes and DNA. The V and J calls come from TCRdb's annotation, not from the publication. Within this sample are a few hundred thousand distinct CDR3 sequences, with over 9.5% of them counted one time only. The top ten constitute about 6.5% of the sample.

V is reduced by 4 bases and J by 5 bases, leaving a spacing of 18 bases between them. Looking up the germline V gene yields CDR1 SGHRS and CDR2 YFSETQ. Taken from cysteine to phenylalanine, the CDR3 has 15 residues. CDR3 DNA only is kept here, 45 bases in frame from base 1. The investigation overall reported the following: A TCR beta motif made up of seven or eight highly homologous amino acid variants appeared to be characteristic of blood from ankylosing spondylitis patients. In peripheral blood, the disease-linked clones were found at relatively low frequencies and had a CD8+ phenotype. The disease-linked clones were reported as significantly enriched in matched synovial fluid samples from ankylosing spondylitis patients. Some of the motif variants had been reported before in the synovial fluid and blood of reactive arthritis patients, a finding that suggests common disease-initiation mechanisms.

The sequence joins TRBV5-1 to TRBJ2-5; the D gene is perhaps TRBD2, on 5 matching bases. The specimen was blood, either unsorted or a sorted T cell fraction (not recorded which). This receptor was identified in a male donor with ankylosing spondylitis. The sequence in DNA is TGCGCCAGCAGCGTAGAGGACCCAGAGCGGGAGACCCAGTACTTC. This codes for CASSVEDPERETQYF.